These 24 T cell receptor beta chains were all obtained from the same sample, sequenced in a study of tumor-infiltrating lymphocytes in oesophageal squamous cell carcinoma. TCRdb called the PCR reads again in MiXCR, with one record for every CDR3 protein. This table holds around 15,000 distinct CDR3 sequences, around 50% found once. Sequenced input: esophageal tumor tissue. The source of these receptors is a male donor with esophageal squamous cell carcinoma.

This clonotype is judged medium-sized. Given a much more abundant clone one base away, this may be a read error. J is TRBJ2-5 and V is TRBV7-3; 8 positions agree with TRBD2. CDR3 length equals 16 residues. J lost 11 bases, V lost 5 bases, and 19 bases had no gene match. Germline assignment: CDR1 SGHTA and CDR2 FQGTGA. CDR3: CASSPVGGRQYNEQYF. The DNA for the CDR3 is TGTGCCAGCAGCCCCGTAGGCGGGAGGCAGTACAATGAGCAGTACTTC. Together with reference TRBV7-3 and TRBJ2-5, the CDR3 gives the full variable domain: GAGVSQTPSNKVTEKGKYVELRCDPISGHTALYWYRQSLGQGPEFLIYFQGTGAADDSGLPNDRFFAVRPEGSVSTLKIQRTERGDSAVYLCASSPVGGRQYNEQYFGPGTRLLVL.

This clonotype was counted ten times or more. The chain employs TRBV6-5 and TRBJ2-1; D unresolved. The CDR3 runs to 13 residues. Germline-derived CDR1 and CDR2 are MNHEY and SVGAGI. V was clipped by 2 bases and J by 5 bases, with 7 bases between them. The CDR3 loop is CASSYRVDNEQFF. For the CDR3, the DNA is TGTGCCAGCAGTTACAGGGTCGACAATGAGCAGTTCTTC.

This clonotype was seen repeatedly, ten times or more. This chain links TRBV5-6 with TRBJ1-2; D not resolved. Trimming took off 2 bases at V and 8 bases at J, with 16 bases between the two ends. The CDR3 runs 14 residues. Looked up from germline, CDR1 is SGHDT and CDR2 is YYEEEE. The CDR3 is CASSFAGIQSGYTF. Written as DNA, the CDR3 is TGTGCCAGCAGCTTCGCAGGAATACAGTCGGGCTACACCTTC.

For the CDR3, the DNA is TGTGCCAGCAGTTCCCAAGGGTTGCGGAACATTCAGTACTTC. Amino acid sequence: CASSSQGLRNIQYF. V usage is TRBV28 and J usage is TRBJ2-6; D is undetermined. The DNA end is more similar to TRBJ2-4, so the J call may be wrong. This CDR3 region has 14 residues. The germline V gene encodes CDR1 MDHEN and CDR2 SYDVKM.

The gene calls are TRBV7-2 and TRBJ2-7, with 10 bases fitting TRBD2. Germline V gene lookup returns CDR1 SGHTA and CDR2 FQGNSA. There are 16 residues in the CDR3. Trimming took 1 base from V and 7 from J; bases not matched to a gene: 10. CDR3: CASSLGRTSGYNEQYF. CDR3 coding DNA: TGTGCCAGCAGCTTAGGCAGGACTAGCGGATACAATGAGCAGTACTTC.

The CDR3 sequence: CASSPHTDRVLEQYF. The CDR3 coding sequence is TGTGCCAGCAGTCCCCACACAGACAGGGTCCTCGAGCAGTACTTC. The chain joins TRBV6-1 to TRBJ1-2; 7 nucleotides match TRBD1. TRBJ2-7 matches the DNA end more closely, so the J call is doubtful. Germline assignment: CDR1 MNHNS and CDR2 SASEGT. The CDR3 is 15 amino acids.

The V and J genes are TRBV11-2 and TRBJ2-3, with a tentative D call TRBD1 (5 bases). Germline V gene sequence: CDR1 SGHAT, CDR2 FQNNGV. With 0 bases removed from V and 2 bases from J, the gap between germline ends came to 12 bases. This CDR3 comprises 16 residues. CDR3 sequence: CASSLESGHFTDTQYF. Written as DNA, the CDR3 is TGTGCCAGCAGCTTAGAGAGTGGACATTTCACAGATACGCAGTATTTT.

This clonotype is medium-sized by share. The V and J genes are TRBV6-1 and TRBJ2-2; TRBD2 matches 11 bases. This CDR3 region has 13 residues. Germline loops: CDR1 MNHNS, CDR2 SASEGT. V was clipped by 11 bases and J by 6 bases; unmatched bases: 5. As DNA, the CDR3 is TGTGCCCTTAGCGGGAGGGGTCCCGGGGAGCTGTTTTTT. It encodes CALSGRGPGELFF.

The V gene is TRBV27, the J gene TRBJ2-5, with 9 bases that match TRBD2. With the DNA end fitting TRBJ2-1 better, the J assignment may be wrong. In germline, CDR1 is MNHEY, CDR2 SMNVEV (reference sequence). The CDR3 extends over 17 amino acids. The CDR3 loop is CASSLWAAGGGYNEQFF. The CDR3 DNA sequence: TGTGCCAGCAGTTTATGGGCAGCGGGAGGCGGATACAATGAGCAGTTCTTC.

CDR3 bases: TGTGCCAGCAGTACCCAAGAGACCCAGTACTTC. As protein: CASSTQETQYF. The rearrangement uses TRBV12-3 or TRBV12-4 and TRBJ2-5, with no clear D. V lost 5 bases to trimming and J lost 1 base, with 2 bases between them. The CDR3 totals 11 residues.

This chain joins TRBV7-4 and TRBJ2-7, with D maybe TRBD1 (6 bases). Germline V gene lookup returns CDR1 SGHVT and CDR2 SQSDAQ. Trimming removed 5 bases from V and 2 bases from J, with 13 bases in between. The CDR3 length is 14 residues. This chain's CDR3 is CASSPDRSTYEQYF. The DNA for the CDR3 is TGTGCCAGCAGCCCAGACAGGTCAACCTACGAGCAGTACTTC. The full variable domain, in which reference TRBV7-4 and TRBJ2-7 provide the parts outside the CDR3, is GAGVSQSPRYKVAKRGRDVALRCDSISGHVTLYWYRQTLGQGSEVLTYSQSDAQRDKSGRPSGRFSAERPERSVSTLKIQRTEQGDSAVYLCASSPDRSTYEQYFGPGTRLTVT.

This clonotype was detected many times. This rearrangement joins TRBV10-3 to TRBJ2-5; 7 bases are a match to TRBD1. J gave up 4 bases and V 4 bases, and 12 bases lay outside the gene matches. The CDR3 is 16 amino acids. Germline V gives CDR1 ENHRY, CDR2 SYGVKD. CDR3 in DNA: TGTGCCATCAGTGCAGAGACGGCAGGGGGACGAGAGACCCAGTACTTC. The encoded protein is CAISAETAGGRETQYF.

Comments on this clonotype: As the CDR3 is not closed by the conserved phenylalanine or tryptophan, this likely results from a read error. No DNA is shown, since the ends of the CDR3 on it are uncertain; the CDR3 is the one TCRdb lists. The genes are TRBV11-1 and TRBJ2-3; TRBD1, the table's D call, was not compared with the DNA. Termini included, the CDR3 measures 15 amino acids. Germline V gives CDR1 SGHAT, CDR2 FQDESV (reference sequence). CDR3 residues: CASSLTHGGEQYFGA.

CDR3 in DNA: TGTGCCAGCAGCCAGACCCTGTCGAACCCTTTGAACGAGCAGTACTTC. This codes for CASSQTLSNPLNEQYF. This chain joins TRBV7-8 and TRBJ2-5; D is unclear. The J call may be mistaken, given a closer DNA end match to TRBJ2-7. This CDR3 spans 16 amino acids. The germline V gene encodes CDR1 SGHVS and CDR2 FQNEAQ.

About this clonotype itself: At one boundary the junction diverges from the germline segment, which might be a read error. J is TRBJ1-2 and V is TRBV7-8, with TRBD1 matching over 7 bases. Germline CDR1 SGHVS, CDR2 FQNEAQ. The CDR3 contains 14 residues. The CDR3 nucleotides read TGTGCCAGCAGCTTCAAACAGGGGAACTATGGCTACAACTTC. It yields the protein CASSFKQGNYGYNF. Together with reference TRBV7-8 and TRBJ1-2, the CDR3 gives the full variable domain: GAGVSQSPRYKVAKRGQDVALRCDPISGHVSLFWYQQALGQGPEFLTYFQNEAQLDKSGLPSDRFFAERPEGSVSTLKIQRTQQEDSAVYLCASSFKQGNYGYNFGSGTRLTVV.

The chain has TRBV19 and TRBJ2-5; D is perhaps TRBD2 (6 bases). Deletions cut 1 base from V and 11 bases from J, with 14 bases between. The germline V gene encodes CDR1 LNHDA and CDR2 SQIVND (reference sequence). The CDR3 has 13 amino acids. The CDR3 region is CASSIAQGREQYF. The CDR3 bases are TGTGCCAGTAGTATAGCCCAGGGTCGGGAGCAGTACTTC.

This clonotype was seen only a few times. The chain carries TRBV7-2 and TRBJ1-5; the D is unclear. V gave up 1 base and J gave up 2 bases, with 6 bases separating them. Germline loops: CDR1 SGHTA, CDR2 FQGNSA. The CDR3 has 14 amino acids. The chain's CDR3 is CASSLVWGNQPQHF. The CDR3 DNA is TGTGCCAGCAGCTTAGTGTGGGGCAATCAGCCCCAGCATTTT.

This clonotype ranks as large. CDR3 DNA sequence: TGTGCCAGCAGCTTAGAAACCGGGACAGCCTACAATGAGCAGTTCTTC. This translates into CASSLETGTAYNEQFF. The V call is TRBV7-8, the J call TRBJ2-1, with 7 bases fitting TRBD1. The V gene end was trimmed by 1 base and the J gene end by 2 bases; junction bases not matched to a gene: 5. Germline values: CDR1 SGHVS, CDR2 FQNEAQ. The CDR3 spans 16 residues.

V gene TRBV12-3 or TRBV12-4 combines with J gene TRBJ2-5, with D unresolved. Deletions cut 1 base from V and 7 bases from J, with 13 bases between. CDR3 size: 14 residues. The CDR3 bases are TGTGCCAGCAGTTTAGGGCAGGCTGTGGGGACCCAGTACTTC. As protein: CASSLGQAVGTQYF.

There are many counts of this clonotype. J is TRBJ2-3 and V is TRBV7-6; unclear D gene. The CDR3 extends over 12 amino acids. CDR1 SGHVS and CDR2 FNYEAQ come from the germline V gene. Trimming removed 0 bases at V and 4 bases at J, with 2 bases between. Here the CDR3 DNA reads TGTGCCAGCAGCTTAGCGGCAGATACGCAGTATTTT. It encodes CASSLAADTQYF.

Sample share makes this clonotype medium-sized. The J gene is TRBJ2-1, the V gene TRBV7-3; a possible D gene is TRBD1 (6 bases). Trimming removed 8 bases from V and 6 bases from J, with 17 bases in between. In germline, CDR1 is SGHTA, CDR2 FQGTGA. The CDR3 length is 14 residues. The CDR3 is CASQGLEGGNEQFF. The CDR3 DNA is TGTGCCAGCCAAGGGCTAGAAGGGGGCAATGAGCAGTTCTTC.

The V gene is TRBV10-2, the J gene TRBJ1-1, with TRBD1 identical over 8 bases. V shed 2 bases and J 8 bases; nucleotides not matched to a gene: 10. Germline CDR1 WSHSY, CDR2 SAAADI. The CDR3 totals 15 residues. Written as DNA, the CDR3 is TGCGCCAGCAGTGAGGGGGACAGGCGGGACTTCGAAGCTTTCTTT. Translating gives CASSEGDRRDFEAFF.

The rearrangement links TRBV6-6 to TRBJ1-4; D uncertain. V was pared by 2 bases and J by 5 bases, with 9 bases between. The CDR3 length is 14 residues. Germline V lookup: CDR1 MNHNY, CDR2 SVGAGI (reference sequence). The CDR3 loop is CASSYRQTNEKLFF. CDR3 bases: TGTGCCAGCAGTTACAGGCAGACAAATGAAAAACTGTTTTTT.

The chain uses TRBV7-2 and TRBJ2-4; D possibly corresponds to TRBD1 (5 bases). The germline V gene has CDR1 SGHTA and CDR2 FQGNSA. The ends were cut back, 1 base at V and 15 bases at J, with 16 bases in the middle. The CDR3 length is 13 residues. The DNA for the CDR3 is TGTGCCAGCAGCTTAGTCCCAGACAGCAGGTGGTACTTC. This encodes CASSLVPDSRWYF.